This T cell receptor (beta chain) was captured in a study of blood T cell repertoires in COVID-19. The protocol was immunoSEQ multiplex PCR, while the TCRdb copy is restricted to in-frame clones and leaves out a portion. In the table there are 25,000 to 30,000 clones, more than 85% of which are singletons. This CDR3 is built from 14 residues. Germline CDR1 SGHVS, CDR2 FQNEAQ. V was pared by 8 bases and J by 1 base, with 5 bases of the junction left unmatched. Sequencing was carried out using peripheral blood. This receptor was obtained from a woman in her seventies with COVID-19, enrolled during active disease. This chain joins TRBV7-8 and TRBJ2-1, with 7 positions matching TRBD2. DNA of the CDR3: TGTGCCAGCGGAAGGACTAGATCCTACAATGAGCAGTTCTTC. It specifies CASGRTRSYNEQFF.